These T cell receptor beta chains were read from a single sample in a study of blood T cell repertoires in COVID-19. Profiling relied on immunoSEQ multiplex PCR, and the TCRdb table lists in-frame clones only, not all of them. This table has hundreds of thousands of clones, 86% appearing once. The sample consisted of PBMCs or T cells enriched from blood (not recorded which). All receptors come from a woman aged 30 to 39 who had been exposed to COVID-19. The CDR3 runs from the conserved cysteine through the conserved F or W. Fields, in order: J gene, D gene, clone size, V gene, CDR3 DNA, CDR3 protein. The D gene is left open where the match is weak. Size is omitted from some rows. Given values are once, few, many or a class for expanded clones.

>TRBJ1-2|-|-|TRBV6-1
TGTGCCAGCAGTGAAGGTAACTACTATGGCTACACCTTC
CASSEGNYYGYTF
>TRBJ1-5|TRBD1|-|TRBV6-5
TGTGCCAGCAGGCCGCCGACAGGGGTCAATCAGCCCCAGCATTTT
CASRPPTGVNQPQHF
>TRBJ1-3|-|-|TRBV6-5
TGTGCCAGCAGCGGGGGAAACACCATATATTTT
CASSGGNTIYF
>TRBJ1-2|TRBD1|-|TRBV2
TGTGCCAGGATATTGACAGGGGGTGGCTACACCTTC
CARILTGGGYTF
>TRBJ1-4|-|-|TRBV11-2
TGTGCCAGCAGCTTTCAAGGGGGAGGGGCTAATGAAAAACTGTTTTTT
CASSFQGGGANEKLFF
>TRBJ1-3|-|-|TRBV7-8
TGTGCCAGCAGCTTAGCCTTTGCAGCTGGAAACACCATATATTTT
CASSLAFAAGNTIYF
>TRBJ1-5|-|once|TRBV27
TGTGCCAGCAGTATAATCTTCACGGGCAATCAGCCCCAGCATTTT
CASSIIFTGNQPQHF
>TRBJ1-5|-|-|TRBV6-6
TGTGCCAGCAGCCTCAGGGGTGGGCAGCCCCAGCATTTT
CASSLRGGQPQHF
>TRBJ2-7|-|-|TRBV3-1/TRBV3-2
TGTGCCAGCAGCCAAGATAGGGGGGGCGAGCAGTACTTC
CASSQDRGGEQYF
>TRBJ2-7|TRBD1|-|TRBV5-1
TGCGCCAGCAGCTTGGACGGGACAGGGGGCCACGAGCAGTACTTC
CASSLDGTGGHEQYF
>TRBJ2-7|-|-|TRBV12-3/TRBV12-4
TGTGCCAGCAGTTCTACCTCATACTACGAGCAGTACTTC
CASSSTSYYEQYF
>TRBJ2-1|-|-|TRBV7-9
TGTGCCAGCAGCTTAGGACAGGTGAATAATGAGCAGTTCTTC
CASSLGQVNNEQFF
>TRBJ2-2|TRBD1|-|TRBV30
TGTGCCTGCAACTTCCGGGACAGGAACACCGGGGAGCTGTTTTTT
CACNFRDRNTGELFF
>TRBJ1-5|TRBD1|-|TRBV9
TGTGCCAGCAGCGTAGGGACAGGGGATCAGCCCCAGCATTTT
CASSVGTGDQPQHF
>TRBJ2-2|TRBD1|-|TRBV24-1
TGTGCCACCAGTGATCCGGGACAGGGGTACACCGGGGAGCTGTTTTTT
CATSDPGQGYTGELFF
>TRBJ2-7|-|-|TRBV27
TGTGCCAGCAGTTTACAGGTCGTGACAGGGAGGTACGAGCAGTACTTC
CASSLQVVTGRYEQYF
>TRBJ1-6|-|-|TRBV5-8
TGTGCCAGCAGCTTGTCACTCAGGGGTTCACCCCTCCACTTT
CASSLSLRGSPLHF
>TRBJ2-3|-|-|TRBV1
TGCACCAGCAGCCCTGTAGTAAGGAAGCAGGGGGGCTGTAAGGTCACAGATACGCAGTATTTT
CTSSPVVRKQGGCKVTDTQYF
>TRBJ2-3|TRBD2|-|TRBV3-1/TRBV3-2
TGTGCCAGCAGCCAAGTGGGGACTAGCGGGTTTAGCACAGATACGCAGTATTTT
CASSQVGTSGFSTDTQYF
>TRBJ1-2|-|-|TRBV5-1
TGCGCCAGCAGCTTGCGACAGGCTAACTATGGCTACACCTTC
CASSLRQANYGYTF
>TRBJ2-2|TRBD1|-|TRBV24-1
TGTGCCACCAGTGATTATCCGGGACAGGGGAACACCGGGGAGCTGTTTTTT
CATSDYPGQGNTGELFF
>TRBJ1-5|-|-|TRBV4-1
TGCGCCAGCAGCCAAGAGCACAGGGATTGGCCCCAGCATTTT
CASSQEHRDWPQHF
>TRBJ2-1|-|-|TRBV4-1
TGCGCCAGCAGCCAAGAGGCGGGTCCGGGAGCCTACAATGAGCAGTTCTTC
CASSQEAGPGAYNEQFF
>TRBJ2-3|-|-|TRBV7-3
TGTGCCAGCAGCTTAAAGCCCCGTGGGGCGATGAGCACAGATACGCAGTATTTT
CASSLKPRGAMSTDTQYF
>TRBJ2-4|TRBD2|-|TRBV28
TGTGCCAGCAGTTCTGGACTAGCGGGGATCATAGCCAAAAACATTCAGTACTTC
CASSSGLAGIIAKNIQYF
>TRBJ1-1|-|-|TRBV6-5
TGTGCCAGCAGATATAGTGAAGAGAACACTGAAGCTTTCTTT
CASRYSEENTEAFF
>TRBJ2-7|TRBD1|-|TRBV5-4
TGTGCCAGCAGCTCGTGGACAGGGAGTAGTTACGAGCAGTACTTC
CASSSWTGSSYEQYF
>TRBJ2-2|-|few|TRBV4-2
TGTGCCAGCAGCCGAGACGGAGGATCCGGGGAGCTGTTTTTT
CASSRDGGSGELFF
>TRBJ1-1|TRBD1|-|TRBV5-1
TGCGCCAGCAGCCCGCGGACAGGGGGCGTGAACACTGAAGCTTTCTTT
CASSPRTGGVNTEAFF
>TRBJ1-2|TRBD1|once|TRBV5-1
TGCGCCAGCAGCCCAGGGGGTGGAGGCTACACCTTC
CASSPGGGGYTF
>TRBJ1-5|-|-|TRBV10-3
TGTGCCATCACAGCGGGAATGGATGAGCCCCAGCATTTT
CAITAGMDEPQHF
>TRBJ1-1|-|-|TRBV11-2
TGTGCCAGCAGCGAAAGGGGAAAATGGAACACTGAAGCTTTCTTT
CASSERGKWNTEAFF
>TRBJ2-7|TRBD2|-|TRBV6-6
TGTGCCAGCAGCCGCCAGGGACTAGCGGACGAGCAGTACTTC
CASSRQGLADEQYF
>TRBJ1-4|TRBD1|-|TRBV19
TGTGCCAGTAGGAGATTCCGGGACAGGACGGAAAAACTGTTTTTT
CASRRFRDRTEKLFF
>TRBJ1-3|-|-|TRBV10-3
TGTGCCATCATCCCGGACATAACTGGAAACACCATATATTTT
CAIIPDITGNTIYF
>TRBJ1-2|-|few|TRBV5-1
TGCGCCAGCACTCTGGGGGGTCCGTCTAACTATGGCTACACCTTC
CASTLGGPSNYGYTF
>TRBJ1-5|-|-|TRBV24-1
TGTGCCACGGCGACGGGGAATCAGCCCCAGCATTTT
CATATGNQPQHF
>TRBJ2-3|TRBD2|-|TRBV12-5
TGTGCTAGTGGTCCCCGGACTCAACCCGAGCGGGACGGCACAGATACGCAGTATTTT
CASGPRTQPERDGTDTQYF
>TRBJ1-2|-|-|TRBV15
TGTGCCACCAGCAGAAGATACAGTAACTATGGCTACACCTTC
CATSRRYSNYGYTF
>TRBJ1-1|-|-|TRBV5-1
TGCGCCAGCAGCTTGGGCCAGACAGGAAACACTGAAGCTTTCTTT
CASSLGQTGNTEAFF
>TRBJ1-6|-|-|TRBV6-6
TGTGCCAGCAGAAGGGGGGGTGAGTCACCCCTCCACTTT
CASRRGGESPLHF
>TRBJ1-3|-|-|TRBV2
TGTGCCAGCAGTGTTTTTCGGGGTAACGGGACACGTGGAAACACCATATATTTT
CASSVFRGNGTRGNTIYF
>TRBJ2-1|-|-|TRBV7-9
TGTGCCAGCAGCCCTATGTCAGCGGACTCCTACAATGAGCAGTTCTTC
CASSPMSADSYNEQFF
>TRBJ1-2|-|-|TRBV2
TGTGCCAGCAGTGTGCGGGTCGGGGGCTACACCTTC
CASSVRVGGYTF
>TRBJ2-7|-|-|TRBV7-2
TGTGCCAGCAGCTCGTTTCAGGGGAACGAGCAGTACTTC
CASSSFQGNEQYF
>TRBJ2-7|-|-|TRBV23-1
TGCGCCAGCCCTCGCACCTTTTCTAAATGCTACGAGCAGTACTTC
CASPRTFSKCYEQYF
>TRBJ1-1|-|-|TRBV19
TGTGCCAGTAGTATCCGATGGGCAGGGGATACTGAAGCTTTCTTT
CASSIRWAGDTEAFF
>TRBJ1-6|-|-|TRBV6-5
TGTGCCAGCAGTTACGACAGAGGAGGGTCACCCCTCCACTTT
CASSYDRGGSPLHF
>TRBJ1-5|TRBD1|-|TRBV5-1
TGCGCCAGCAGCTTGACGGGACAGGACTATCAGCCCCAGCATTTT
CASSLTGQDYQPQHF
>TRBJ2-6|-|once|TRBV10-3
TGTGCCATCACTTCGGACAGATCTGGGGCCAACGTCCTGACTTTC
CAITSDRSGANVLTF
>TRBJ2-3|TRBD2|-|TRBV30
TGTGCCTGGAGTGTACTAGCTAGCGGGGGAGGAGATACGCAGTATTTT
CAWSVLASGGGDTQYF
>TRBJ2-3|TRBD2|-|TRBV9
TGTGCCAGCAGCCCGAGCGGGGGGGCTGGAGATACGCAGTATTTT
CASSPSGGAGDTQYF
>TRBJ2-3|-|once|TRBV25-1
TGTGCCAGCAGTGAAGCAGGCAGGGGATGGGACACAGATACGCAGTATTTT
CASSEAGRGWDTDTQYF
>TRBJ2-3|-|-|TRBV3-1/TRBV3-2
TGTGCCAGCAGCCAAGATTCGCACAGGGATACGCAGTATTTT
CASSQDSHRDTQYF